This T cell receptor (beta chain) was documented in a study of early T cells in non-severe SARS-CoV-2 infection. Notes on the study in general: Anti-spike CD8 specificities were favored by VDJdb matching, whose results missed private and CD4 specificities.

Comments on this clonotype: Its antigen is unknown.

V lost 6 bases, J lost 1 base, and 18 bases lay in between. Germline CDR1 and CDR2: KGHSH and LQKENI. The CDR3 runs to 16 residues. The TCR library protocol was used to attach unique molecular identifiers. These identifiers were attached to individual cDNA molecules. TCRdb redid the calling of the 5' RACE reads with MiXCR, one entry per CDR3 protein. There are around 58,000 distinct CDR3 sequences in the sample; approximately 11% occur only once, and roughly a tenth lies in the top ten. Sample: whole blood. The V call is TRBV18, the J call TRBJ1-1, with D unresolved. The source is an adult who was a healthcare worker with PCR-confirmed SARS-CoV-2 infection or an uninfected control (not recorded which). CDR3 sequence: CASSSGVTFENTEAFF. The DNA of the CDR3 is TGTGCCAGCTCGTCAGGCGTCACCTTCGAGAACACTGAAGCTTTCTTT.